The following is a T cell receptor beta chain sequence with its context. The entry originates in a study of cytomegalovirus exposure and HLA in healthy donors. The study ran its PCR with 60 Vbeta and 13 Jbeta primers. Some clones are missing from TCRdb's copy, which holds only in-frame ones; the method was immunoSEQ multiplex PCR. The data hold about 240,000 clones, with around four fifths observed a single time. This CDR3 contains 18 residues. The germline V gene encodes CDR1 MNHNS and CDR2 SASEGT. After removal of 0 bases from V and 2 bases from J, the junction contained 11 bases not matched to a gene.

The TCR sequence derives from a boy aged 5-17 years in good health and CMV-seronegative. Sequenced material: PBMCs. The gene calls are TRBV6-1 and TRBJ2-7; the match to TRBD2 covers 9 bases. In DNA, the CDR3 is TGTGCCAGCAGTGAAGCGCTTCGAGCGGGAGGCATTCCCTACGAGCAGTACTTC. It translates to CASSEALRAGGIPYEQYF.